A single sample is the source of the 16 T cell receptor beta chains below, sequenced in a study of CD8 T cells in ankylosing spondylitis. TCRdb re-called the 5' RACE reads through MiXCR, storing one row per CDR3 protein. The table lists fewer than 550,000 distinct CDR3 sequences, approximately 5% of them singletons. Study results and limitations: Typical of ankylosing spondylitis blood, it appeared, was a TCR beta motif of under 10 highly homologous variants.

Which antigens these TCRs recognize remains unknown. The sequenced sample consisted of blood, either unsorted or a sorted T cell fraction (not recorded which). The receptor source for this set is a male donor with ankylosing spondylitis.

This clonotype was recorded at least ten times. Here the CDR3 reads CASSLDLGRLAKNIQYF. CDR3 nucleotide sequence: TGTGCCAGCAGCCTTGACCTGGGTCGTTTAGCCAAAAACATTCAGTACTTC. This chain links TRBV7-8 with TRBJ2-4; D uncertain. V was cut by 5 bases and J by 0 bases, with 17 bases left in between. CDR3 length: 17 residues. In germline, CDR1 is SGHVS, CDR2 FQNEAQ.

This clonotype occurred many times. CDR3 protein: CASSTKPKSSYEQYF. The CDR3 DNA sequence: TGTGCCAGCAGTACTAAGCCCAAATCCTCCTACGAGCAGTACTTC. The genes are TRBV28 and TRBJ2-7; D is unresolved. This CDR3 region has 15 residues. Germline V gives CDR1 MDHEN, CDR2 SYDVKM. Trimming removed 5 bases at V and 0 bases at J, with 14 bases between.

This clonotype was found many times. This chain joins TRBV7-2 and TRBJ2-1; no clear D. CDR1 and CDR2 from the germline V gene are SGHTA and FQGNSA. The CDR3 runs 14 residues. The germline V and J ends were trimmed by 2 bases and 4 bases, with 9 bases remaining between them. For the CDR3, the DNA is TGTGCCAGCAGCTTAAGTGCGGCATACAATGAGCAGTTCTTC. This sequence encodes CASSLSAAYNEQFF.

This clonotype was counted many times. This chain joins TRBV5-1 and TRBJ2-1; D possibly matches TRBD1 or TRBD2 (5 bases each). The CDR3 totals 15 residues. V gave up 8 bases and J gave up 0 bases, with 15 bases separating them. CDR1 SGHRS and CDR2 YFSETQ come from the germline V gene. CDR3 nucleotides: TGCGCCAGTGGGTCCGGGGCAAGCTCCTACAATGAGCAGTTCTTC. Its translation: CASGSGASSYNEQFF.

There are a few counts of this clonotype. J is TRBJ2-3 and V is TRBV7-9; perhaps TRBD1 as D (6 bases). This CDR3 contains 13 residues. The germline gives CDR1 SEHNR, CDR2 FQNEAQ (reference sequence). Trimming shortened V by 7 bases and J by 3 bases, and 11 bases separated the two germline ends. CDR3: CASNPGVTDTQYF. The DNA of the CDR3 is TGTGCCAGCAACCCAGGGGTAACAGATACGCAGTATTTT.

The chain joins TRBV28 to TRBJ2-1; tentative D call: TRBD1 (5 bases). The CDR3 covers 16 residues. The V and J ends lost 5 bases and 8 bases respectively, with 22 bases between them. From germline, CDR1 is MDHEN and CDR2 SYDVKM. The CDR3 DNA follows: TGTGCCAGCAGTCCCAGGGTCGTTTCAGGTTACGATGAGCAGTTCTTC. It specifies CASSPRVVSGYDEQFF.

This clonotype was observed a few times. The V call is TRBV28, the J call TRBJ2-7; 7 bases are a match to TRBD2. V was pared by 10 bases and J by 4 bases, with 7 bases of the junction left unmatched. The CDR3 sequence is 12 residues long. Germline CDR1 and CDR2: MDHEN and SYDVKM. The CDR3 DNA reads TGTGCCACGGGCCTAGCGGAGTACGAGCAGTACTTC. It specifies CATGLAEYEQYF.

This clonotype was seen many times. The V gene is TRBV7-8, the J gene TRBJ2-1, with D perhaps matching TRBD1 (6 bases). CDR3 length: 14 residues. Looked up from germline, CDR1 is SGHVS and CDR2 is FQNEAQ. The V end was cut by 1 base, the J end by 3 bases, with 7 bases between. The CDR3 DNA sequence: TGTGCCAGCAGCTTAGACAGGGTCTACAATGAGCAGTTCTTC. It yields the protein CASSLDRVYNEQFF.

At least ten counts were recorded for this clonotype. The CDR3 coding sequence is TGCAGTGCTAGAGATGGGACAGGGGTAGAGACCCAGTACTTC. This gives the protein CSARDGTGVETQYF. J is TRBJ2-5 and V is TRBV20-1, with 10 bases lining up with TRBD1. Germline V lookup: CDR1 DFQATT, CDR2 SNEGSKA (reference sequence). CDR3 length: 14 residues. With 0 bases clipped from V and 4 bases from J, the junction kept 2 bases outside the gene matches.

This clonotype was detected ten times or more. This chain joins TRBV5-4 and TRBJ1-1, with a weak D call TRBD1 (5 bases). The germline gives CDR1 SGHNT, CDR2 YYREEE (reference sequence). V was clipped by 4 bases and J by 12 bases, with 25 bases between them. This CDR3 has 15 residues. Here the CDR3 reads CASSRETGPRDLTFF. The CDR3 DNA reads TGTGCCAGCAGCCGAGAAACGGGACCCCGGGATCTCACTTTCTTT.

At least ten counts were recorded for this clonotype. This sequence joins TRBV12-3 or TRBV12-4 and TRBJ1-3, with a possible D match to TRBD1 (5 bases). The CDR3 consists of 15 residues. Trimming left V 6 bases short and J 4 bases short, with 16 bases between. CDR3 nucleotide sequence: TGTGCCAGCAGCACACCCAGGGTGGCCGGAAACACCATATATTTT. Translating gives CASSTPRVAGNTIYF.

The J gene is TRBJ2-1, the V gene TRBV7-6; TRBD2 matches at 12 bases. The ends lost 5 bases at V and 7 bases at J; junction bases unmatched: 12. The CDR3 loop spans 17 amino acids. Germline-derived CDR1 and CDR2 are SGHVS and FNYEAQ. The CDR3 loop is CASSTKASGGVGNEQFF. CDR3 coding DNA: TGTGCCAGCAGCACAAAAGCTAGCGGGGGGGTTGGGAATGAGCAGTTCTTC. Combining the CDR3 with reference TRBV7-6 and TRBJ2-1 gives the whole variable domain GAGVSQSPRYKVTKRGQDVALRCDPISGHVSLYWYRQALGQGPEFLTYFNYEAQQDKSGLPNDRFSAERPEGSISTLTIQRTEQRDSAMYRCASSTKASGGVGNEQFFGPGTRLTVL.

There are many counts of this clonotype. J is TRBJ1-3 and V is TRBV20-1, with a tentative D call TRBD1 (5 bases). Trimming removed 1 base at V and 4 bases at J, with 8 bases between. CDR1 DFQATT and CDR2 SNEGSKA come from the germline V gene (reference sequence). This CDR3 comprises 13 residues. The CDR3 reads CSARAGNGNTIYF. CDR3 DNA: TGCAGTGCTAGAGCAGGGAACGGAAACACCATATATTTT.

This clonotype was seen repeatedly, ten times or more. This chain uses TRBV25-1 with TRBJ2-7, with D unclear. Germline CDR1 reads MGHDK; CDR2 reads SYGVNS. Deletions cut 4 bases from V and 3 bases from J, with 7 bases between. This CDR3 comprises 12 residues. CDR3 residues: CASSGGIYEQYF. Here the CDR3 DNA reads TGTGCCAGCAGTGGAGGAATCTACGAGCAGTACTTC.

The chain carries TRBV30 and TRBJ1-1, with 7 nucleotides matching TRBD1. Per germline, CDR1 GTSNPN and CDR2 SVGIG (reference sequence). Trimming cost V 7 bases and J 0 bases; bases outside gene matches: 8. The CDR3 runs to 14 residues. CDR3 in DNA: TGTGCCTCCTATCGGGGGACAGTGAACACTGAAGCTTTCTTT. Encoded protein: CASYRGTVNTEAFF.

This clonotype occurred many times. The chain carries TRBV21-1 and TRBJ1-1. TRBV21-1 is a listed pseudogene. The length of the CDR3 is 11 residues. In DNA form, the CDR3 reads TGTGCCAGCAGCAAAGACCGAGAAGCTTTCTTT. The encoded protein is CASSKDREAFF.